Detailed here is one T cell receptor beta chain. What it binds is unknown. The record originates from a study of cytomegalovirus exposure and HLA in healthy donors. This CDR3 is built from 14 residues. The V gene's germline CDR1 is MRHNA and CDR2 SNTAGT. The trim removed 4 bases at V and 1 base at J, leaving 2 bases unmatched. Findings and caveats of the study: Cytomegalovirus status was reportedly diagnosed by the classifier with high specificity and sensitivity. It was confirmed in vitro that a few of the CMV-associated chains were specific for CMV antigens.

Primers for the PCR totalled 60 Vbeta and 13 Jbeta. The table came from immunoSEQ multiplex PCR; TCRdb's copy has only in-frame clones and leaves some out. The table has about 120,000 clones, about 75% seen once. Specimen: PBMCs. The source is a woman in her forties in good health and CMV-seropositive. This chain connects TRBV6-4 to TRBJ2-3, with 7 bases identical to TRBD1. This CDR3 reads CASSVQGGTDTQYF. The CDR3 DNA reads as TGTGCCAGCAGTGTTCAGGGGGGCACAGATACGCAGTATTTT.